This TCR beta chain was identified in a study of control samples from healthy donors and cancer patients. The V gene lost 11 bases and the J gene lost 1 base, with 15 bases spanning the gap. This CDR3 spans 14 amino acids. CDR1 LNHDA and CDR2 SQIVND come from the germline V gene (reference sequence). The protocol was immunoSEQ multiplex PCR, while the TCRdb copy is restricted to in-frame clones and leaves out a portion. The sample shows about 100,000 clones, over 80% of them seen only once. The chain is built from TRBV19 and TRBJ1-3, with a tentative D call TRBD1 (6 bases). This receptor was taken from a young man in good health. The sample consisted of blood. The CDR3 loop is CAAGDIFSGNTIYF. The CDR3 DNA is TGTGCCGCGGGGGACATCTTTTCTGGAAACACCATATATTTT.